One and the same sample provided the 20 T cell receptor beta chains below, sequenced in a study of T-cell memory formation after mild COVID-19. TCRdb independently ran MiXCR on the 5' RACE reads; one entry per CDR3 protein. The sample shows about 62,000 distinct CDR3 sequences, roughly 9.9% of them seen only once. Sequencing was carried out using PBMCs or a T cell subset sorted from them (not recorded which). The source of these receptors is a young man who had mild COVID-19 (a few samples of this study predate the infection). Cell type and time point are not known.

This chain connects TRBV28 to TRBJ1-4; perhaps TRBD1 as D (5 bases). Germline V gene data show CDR1 as MDHEN and CDR2 as SYDVKM. The CDR3 covers 16 residues. V gave up 5 bases and J gave up 6 bases, with 19 bases separating them. CDR3: CASSTRWGSLDEKLFF. DNA of the CDR3: TGTGCCAGCAGTACCCGGTGGGGCAGCCTGGATGAAAAACTGTTTTTT.

The chain joins TRBV23-1 to TRBJ2-7; the match to TRBD1 covers 10 bases. TRBV23-1 is an open reading frame whose function is uncertain. Trimming removed 7 bases from V and 6 bases from J; junction bases left unmatched: 12. CDR3 size: 15 residues. The CDR3 region is CASNRDRGPLSEQYF. CDR3 DNA sequence: TGCGCCAGCAACCGGGACAGGGGCCCCCTTAGCGAGCAGTACTTC.

This clonotype was seen more than once but under ten times. The genes are TRBV28 and TRBJ2-7; possibly TRBD1 for D (6 bases). The CDR3 consists of 15 residues. CDR1 MDHEN and CDR2 SYDVKM come from the germline V gene. V was pared by 4 bases and J by 6 bases, with 19 bases between. The CDR3 region is CASSSLTDRLPEQYV. The CDR3 bases are TGTGCCAGCAGTTCCCTGACTGACAGGCTCCCCGAGCAGTACGTC.

This sequence joins TRBV7-2 and TRBJ2-5; tentatively, D is TRBD1 (6 bases). The CDR3 is made up of 14 amino acids. Germline CDR1 SGHTA, CDR2 FQGNSA. Trimming took off 2 bases at V and 2 bases at J, with 9 bases between the two ends. CDR3 in DNA: TGTGCCAGCAGCTTACTAGGGACACAAGAGACCCAGTACTTC. This codes for CASSLLGTQETQYF.

The CDR3 loop reads CASSLVGLAGNEQFF. CDR3 nucleotides: TGTGCCAGCAGCTTAGTGGGACTAGCCGGAAATGAGCAGTTCTTC. The chain joins TRBV7-2 to TRBJ2-1, with TRBD2 matching over 9 bases. The CDR3 consists of 15 residues. CDR1 and CDR2 from the germline V gene are SGHTA and FQGNSA. Trimming took 1 base from V and 7 from J; bases not matched to a gene: 5.

This clonotype was seen a few times. The chain is built from TRBV27 and TRBJ2-3; D is perhaps TRBD2 (5 bases). The CDR3 length is 15 residues. V dropped 5 bases and J dropped 4 bases, with 16 bases sitting between them. The germline V gene encodes CDR1 MNHEY and CDR2 SMNVEV (reference sequence). CDR3 residues: CASSIRLSEADTQYF. The CDR3 DNA reads TGTGCCAGCAGTATACGACTAAGCGAGGCAGATACGCAGTATTTT.

This clonotype was observed a few times. CDR3 amino acids: CASSQGLAPPRETQYF. CDR3 nucleotide sequence: TGTGCCAGCAGCCAAGGGCTAGCGCCCCCCCGGGAGACCCAGTACTTC. V gene TRBV3-1 combines with J gene TRBJ2-5, with D perhaps TRBD2 (6 bases). This CDR3 is 16 amino acids long. Germline loops: CDR1 LGHDT, CDR2 YNNKEL (reference sequence). V shed 1 base and J shed 5 bases, with 17 bases lying between them.

This clonotype has more than one count but fewer than ten. V is TRBV5-6 and J is TRBJ2-2; 7 positions agree with TRBD1. This CDR3 is 15 amino acids long. In germline, CDR1 is SGHDT, CDR2 YYEEEE. V gave up 1 base and J gave up 4 bases; unmatched junction bases: 4. CDR3 nucleotides: TGTGCCAGCAGCTTGAGGGGGCCCGTCACCGGGGAGCTGTTTTTT. It codes for CASSLRGPVTGELFF. The full variable domain, completed using reference TRBV5-6 and TRBJ2-2, is DAGVTQSPTHLIKTRGQQVTLRCSPKSGHDTVSWYQQALGQGPQFIFQYYEEEERQRGNFPDRFSGHQFPNYSSELNVNALLLGDSALYLCASSLRGPVTGELFFGEGSRLTVL.

This clonotype was counted a few times. The rearrangement joins TRBV7-2 to TRBJ2-3; D is unresolved. This CDR3 spans 13 amino acids. Germline V gene data show CDR1 as SGHTA and CDR2 as FQGNSA. V was trimmed by 3 bases and J by 4 bases, leaving 8 bases between them. CDR3 sequence: CASSFPGADTQYF. The CDR3 DNA is TGTGCCAGCAGCTTCCCAGGCGCAGATACGCAGTATTTT.

The CDR3, as DNA: TGTGCCAGCAGCTCGGACAGGTCCTACGAGCAGTACTTC. Its protein product is CASSSDRSYEQYF. V gene TRBV5-6 combines with J gene TRBJ2-7, with TRBD1 matching 7 bases. Germline-derived CDR1 and CDR2 are SGHDT and YYEEEE. The CDR3 contains 13 residues. The J segment lost 1 base and the V segment lost 3 bases, leaving 1 base of the junction unmatched. The whole variable domain, filled in from reference TRBV5-6 and TRBJ2-7, reads DAGVTQSPTHLIKTRGQQVTLRCSPKSGHDTVSWYQQALGQGPQFIFQYYEEEERQRGNFPDRFSGHQFPNYSSELNVNALLLGDSALYLCASSSDRSYEQYFGPGTRLTVT.

This clonotype appeared many times. The rearrangement joins TRBV7-6 to TRBJ2-2; tentative D call: TRBD2 (6 bases). Per germline, CDR1 SGHVS and CDR2 FNYEAQ. The germline V and J ends were trimmed by 5 bases and 6 bases, with 16 bases remaining between them. The CDR3 has 15 amino acids. CDR3 amino acids: CASSAWGDLPGELFF. The DNA for the CDR3 is TGTGCCAGCAGCGCCTGGGGGGACCTTCCCGGGGAGCTGTTTTTT. Variable domain in full (rest from reference TRBV7-6 and TRBJ2-2): GAGVSQSPRYKVTKRGQDVALRCDPISGHVSLYWYRQALGQGPEFLTYFNYEAQQDKSGLPNDRFSAERPEGSISTLTIQRTEQRDSAMYRCASSAWGDLPGELFFGEGSRLTVL.

This clonotype has a handful of counts. V is TRBV14 and J is TRBJ1-1; unclear D gene. Germline loops: CDR1 SGHDN, CDR2 FVKESK. The CDR3 is 13 residues long. Deletions cut 0 bases from V and 6 bases from J, with 8 bases between. As DNA, the CDR3 is TGTGCCAGCAGCCAAGACCCGCAGTCTGAAGCTTTCTTT. Translation gives CASSQDPQSEAFF.

This clonotype showed up just a few times. J is TRBJ1-6 and V is TRBV27, with TRBD1 matching over 8 bases. Germline V CDR1 and CDR2: MNHEY, SMNVEV (reference sequence). Losses at the gene ends were 5 bases for V and 10 bases for J; bases not matched to a gene: 10. The CDR3 loop spans 15 amino acids. CDR3 in amino acids: CASSIRGQVGSPLHF. The CDR3 DNA follows: TGTGCCAGCAGTATTAGGGGACAGGTTGGGTCACCCCTCCACTTT.

This clonotype was detected a few times. The chain has TRBV12-3 or TRBV12-4 and TRBJ1-5; D not resolved. The CDR3 has 15 amino acids. V lost 2 bases to trimming and J lost 1 base, with 9 bases between them. CDR3 protein: CASSLRQASNQPQHF. In DNA, the CDR3 is TGTGCCAGCAGTTTAAGGCAGGCGAGCAATCAGCCCCAGCATTTT.

This clonotype was detected only a few times. V is TRBV5-1 and J is TRBJ2-2, with D possibly called TRBD1 or TRBD2 (6 bases each). Per the germline V gene, CDR1 is SGHRS and CDR2 is YFSETQ. The V and J ends lost 0 bases and 6 bases respectively, with 12 bases between them. The CDR3 runs to 15 residues. In DNA, the CDR3 is TGCGCCAGCAGCTTGGCGGGGGCTGGACCCGGGGAGCTGTTTTTT. It codes for CASSLAGAGPGELFF.

This clonotype occurred a few times. J is TRBJ2-5 and V is TRBV7-2; D unresolved. Germline V gene data show CDR1 as SGHTA and CDR2 as FQGNSA. V was cut by 5 bases and J by 2 bases, with 12 bases left in between. This CDR3 has 14 residues. The chain's CDR3 is CASSVQASQETQYF. In DNA form, the CDR3 reads TGTGCCAGCAGCGTCCAGGCCAGTCAAGAGACCCAGTACTTC.

In its sample, this clonotype is medium-sized. This sequence joins TRBV12-3 or TRBV12-4 and TRBJ1-3; TRBD1 aligns across 7 bases. This CDR3 has 14 residues. Trimming removed 6 bases from V and 4 bases from J; junction bases left unmatched: 6. CDR3: CASRETGSGNTIYF. CDR3 in DNA: TGTGCCAGCAGGGAGACAGGGTCGGGAAACACCATATATTTT.

The rearrangement joins TRBV5-1 to TRBJ2-5; 8 bases align to TRBD2. The CDR3 has 16 residues. The V and J ends lost 3 bases and 4 bases, in that order; junction bases with no gene match: 11. Germline CDR1 and CDR2: SGHRS and YFSETQ. Here the CDR3 DNA reads TGCGCCAGCAGCTCGGGAGGACTAGCCGGGGTAGAGACCCAGTACTTC. This codes for CASSSGGLAGVETQYF.

In regard to this clonotype: A read error may account for a junction end that differs from germline. The chain links TRBV6-6 to TRBJ1-4; 7 positions match TRBD1. Germline CDR1 MNHNY, CDR2 SVGAGI (reference sequence). CDR3 length: 18 amino acids. CDR3 loop: CASSHSLQGTATNEKLFF. The CDR3, as DNA: TGTGCCAGCAGTCACTCCCTACAGGGGACAGCAACTAATGAAAAACTGTTTTTT.

This clonotype was found many times. The rearrangement links TRBV7-2 to TRBJ1-2, with 8 bases matching TRBD1. CDR1 and CDR2 (germline): SGHTA, FQGNSA. V lost 3 bases to trimming and J lost 1 base; unmatched junction nucleotides: 4. The CDR3 is 15 residues long. The CDR3, as DNA: TGTGCCAGCAGCTTGGGGACAGGAGTTAACTATGGCTACACCTTC. Its translation: CASSLGTGVNYGYTF.